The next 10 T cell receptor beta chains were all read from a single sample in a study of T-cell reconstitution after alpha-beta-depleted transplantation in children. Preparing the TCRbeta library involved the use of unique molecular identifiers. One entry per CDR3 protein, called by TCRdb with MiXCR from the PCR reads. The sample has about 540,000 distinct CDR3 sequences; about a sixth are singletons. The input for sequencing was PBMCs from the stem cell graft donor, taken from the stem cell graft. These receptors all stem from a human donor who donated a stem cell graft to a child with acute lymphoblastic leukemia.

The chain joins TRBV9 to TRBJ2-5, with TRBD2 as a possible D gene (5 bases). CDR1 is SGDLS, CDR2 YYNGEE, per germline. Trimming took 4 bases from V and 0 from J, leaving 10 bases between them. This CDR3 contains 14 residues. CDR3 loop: CASSSSGDQETQYF. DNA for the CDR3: TGTGCCAGCAGCTCCAGCGGAGACCAAGAGACCCAGTACTTC. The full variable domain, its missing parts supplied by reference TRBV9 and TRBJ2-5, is DSGVTQTPKHLITATGQRVTLRCSPRSGDLSVYWYQQSLDQGLQFLIQYYNGEERAKGNILERFSAQQFPDLHSELNLSSLELGDSALYFCASSSSGDQETQYFGPGTRLLVL.

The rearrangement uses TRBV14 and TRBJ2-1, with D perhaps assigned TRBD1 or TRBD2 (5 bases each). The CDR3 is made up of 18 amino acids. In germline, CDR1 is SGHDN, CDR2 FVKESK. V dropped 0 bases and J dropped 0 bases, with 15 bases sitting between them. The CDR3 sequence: CASSQEIVGPSSYNEQFF. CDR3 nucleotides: TGTGCCAGCAGCCAAGAAATAGTGGGACCAAGCTCCTACAATGAGCAGTTCTTC.

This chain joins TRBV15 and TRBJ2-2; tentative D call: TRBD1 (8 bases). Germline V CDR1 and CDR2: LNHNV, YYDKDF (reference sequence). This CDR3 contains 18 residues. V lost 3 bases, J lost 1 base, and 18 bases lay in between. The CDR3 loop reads CATSSPWEGQENTGELFF. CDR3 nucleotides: TGTGCCACCAGCAGTCCTTGGGAGGGACAGGAGAACACCGGGGAGCTGTTTTTT. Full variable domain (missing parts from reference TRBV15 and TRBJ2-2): DAMVIQNPRYQVTQFGKPVTLSCSQTLNHNVMYWYQQKSSQAPKLLFHYYDKDFNNEADTPDNFQSRRPNTSFCFLDIRSPGLGDTAMYLCATSSPWEGQENTGELFFGEGSRLTVL.

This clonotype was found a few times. CDR3 sequence (DNA): TGTGCCAGCAGCCGGGACTCCGGAGGGAATTACAATGAGCAGTTCTTC. Translating it yields CASSRDSGGNYNEQFF. This rearrangement joins TRBV5-6 to TRBJ2-1; tentative D call: TRBD2 (6 bases). The germline V and J ends were trimmed by 4 bases and 4 bases, with 18 bases remaining between them. Germline lookup yields CDR1 SGHDT and CDR2 YYEEEE. CDR3 length equals 16 residues.

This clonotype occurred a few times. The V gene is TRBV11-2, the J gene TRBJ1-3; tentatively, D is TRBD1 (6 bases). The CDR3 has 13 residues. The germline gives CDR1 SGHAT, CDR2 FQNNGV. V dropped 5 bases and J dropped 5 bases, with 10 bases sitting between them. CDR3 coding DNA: TGTGCCAGCAGCCCCGGACAGCGAAACACCATATATTTT. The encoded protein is CASSPGQRNTIYF.

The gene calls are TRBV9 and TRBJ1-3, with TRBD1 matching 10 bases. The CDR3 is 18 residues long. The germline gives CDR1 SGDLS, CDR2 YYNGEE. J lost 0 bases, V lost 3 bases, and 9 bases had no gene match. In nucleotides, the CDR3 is TGTGCCAGCAGCGCTAGACAGGGGGCCCTCTCCTCTGGAAACACCATATATTTT. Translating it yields CASSARQGALSSGNTIYF.

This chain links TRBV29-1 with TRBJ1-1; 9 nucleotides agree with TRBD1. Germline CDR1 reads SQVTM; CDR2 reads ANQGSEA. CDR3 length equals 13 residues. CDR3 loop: CSGHRTGVTEAFF. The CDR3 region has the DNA TGCAGTGGCCATCGGACAGGGGTCACTGAAGCTTTCTTT. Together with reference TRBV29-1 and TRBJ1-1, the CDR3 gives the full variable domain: SAVISQKPSRDICQRGTSLTIQCQVDSQVTMMFWYRQQPGQSLTLIATANQGSEATYESGFVIDKFPISRPNLTFSTLTVSNMSPEDSSIYLCSGHRTGVTEAFFGQGTRLTVV.

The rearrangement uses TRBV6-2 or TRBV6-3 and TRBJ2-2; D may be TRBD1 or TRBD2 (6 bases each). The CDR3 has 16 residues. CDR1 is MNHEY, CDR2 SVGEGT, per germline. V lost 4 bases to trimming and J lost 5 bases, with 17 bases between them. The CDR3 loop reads CASSLIRGRDTGELFF. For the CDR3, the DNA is TGTGCCAGCAGTTTGATTCGGGGGCGGGATACCGGGGAGCTGTTTTTT.

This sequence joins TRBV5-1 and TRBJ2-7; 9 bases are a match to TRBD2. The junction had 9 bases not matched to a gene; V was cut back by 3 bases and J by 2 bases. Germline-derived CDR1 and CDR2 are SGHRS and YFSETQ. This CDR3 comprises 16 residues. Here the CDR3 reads CASSSATSGRTYEQYF. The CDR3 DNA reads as TGCGCCAGCAGCTCCGCGACTAGCGGCAGAACCTACGAGCAGTACTTC.

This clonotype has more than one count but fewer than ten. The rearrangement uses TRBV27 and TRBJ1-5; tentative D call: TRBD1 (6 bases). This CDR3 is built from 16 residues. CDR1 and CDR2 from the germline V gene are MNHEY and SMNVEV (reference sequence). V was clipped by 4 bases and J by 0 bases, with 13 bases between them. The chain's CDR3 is CASSSNRDYSNQPQHF. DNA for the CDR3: TGTGCCAGCAGTTCAAACAGGGACTATAGCAATCAGCCCCAGCATTTT.